Sequencing of this T cell receptor beta chain was carried out in a study of CD8+CD57+ T cells in acquired aplastic anemia. Study-level results: Patients and controls had CD8+ Simpson's diversity values that were not significantly distinct.

By flow cytometry, patients selected for sequencing had shown an expansion of CD8+CD57+ cells. As a group, the patients uniformly had severe acquired aplastic anemia. On this clonotype: Its matching antigen is unknown. This may stem from a read error, because a much larger clone lies one nucleotide away.

The TCR beta profiling, which covered VDJ combination and CDR3 sequence, was carried out using genomic DNA as the template. TCRdb independently ran MiXCR on the reads; one entry per CDR3 protein. The sample lists over 150,000 distinct CDR3 sequences, approximately 52% occurring once. The germline V gene encodes CDR1 SGHRS and CDR2 YFSETQ. The CDR3 loop spans 16 amino acids. The origin of this receptor is a human donor with aplastic anemia. The J gene is TRBJ1-1, the V gene TRBV5-1; possibly TRBD1 for D (5 bases). Sequencing used sorted CD4+, CD8+, or CD8+CD57+ T cells (not recorded which) from PBMCs. CDR3 DNA sequence: TGCGCCAGCGGCTTTCGACAGTTGAAAGTAAGACCTGAAGCTTTCTTT. This gives the protein CASGFRQLKVRPEAFF.